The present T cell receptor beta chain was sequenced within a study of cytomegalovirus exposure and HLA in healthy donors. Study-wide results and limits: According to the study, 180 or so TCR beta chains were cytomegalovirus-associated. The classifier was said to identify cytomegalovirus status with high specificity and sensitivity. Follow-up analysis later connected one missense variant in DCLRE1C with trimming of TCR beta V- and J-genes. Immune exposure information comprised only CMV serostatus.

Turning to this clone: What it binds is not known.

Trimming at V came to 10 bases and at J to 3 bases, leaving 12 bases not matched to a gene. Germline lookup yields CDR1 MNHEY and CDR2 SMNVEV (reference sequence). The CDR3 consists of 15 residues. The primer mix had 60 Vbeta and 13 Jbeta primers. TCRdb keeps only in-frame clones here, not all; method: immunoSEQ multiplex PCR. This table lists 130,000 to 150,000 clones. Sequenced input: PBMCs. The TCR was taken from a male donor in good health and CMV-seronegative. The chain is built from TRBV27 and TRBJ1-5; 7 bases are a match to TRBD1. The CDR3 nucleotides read TGTGCCACAGGCGGGACAGACCCCTTCAATCAGCCCCAGCATTTT. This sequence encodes CATGGTDPFNQPQHF.